The sequence of this TCR beta chain was determined in a study of control samples from healthy donors and cancer patients. Using immunoSEQ multiplex PCR, the repertoire was profiled, and TCRdb retains in-frame clones only, with some absent. The sample has 150,000 to 200,000 clones, over 90% seen once. The CDR3 has 11 residues. Germline values: CDR1 MGHDK, CDR2 SYGVNS. V was cut by 8 bases and J by 1 base, with 6 bases left in between. The source material was blood. The sequence was obtained from a woman aged 25 to 45 in good health. V gene TRBV25-1 combines with J gene TRBJ2-7; D possibly corresponds to TRBD2 (5 bases). The CDR3 is CASGGSYEQYF. The DNA for the CDR3 is TGTGCCAGCGGAGGATCCTACGAGCAGTACTTC.